This T cell receptor (beta chain) derives from a study of blood T cells in healthy people across ages (dated by TCRdb to 2015 to 2017). For the wider study: In model experiments, roughly one uniquely barcoded TCR beta cDNA molecule per two T cells was captured by template switching. Using deep sequencing normalized with unique cDNA molecular identifiers, the study measured how TCR beta repertoire diversity changes with age. The donors were split into four age groups: young (average around 17 years), middle-aged (about 40), aged (over 55) and long-lived (approximately 80). To avoid experimental bias, donors of different ages were spread randomly across the sequencing lanes. The study analyzed two additional independent replicas of 1 million unique cDNA reads from the same blood draw for two donors, one aged 18 to 30 and one aged 80 or older.

Libraries were made using 5' RACE. Instrument on record: Illumina HiSeq 2500. A second about 7 to 12 cycle PCR used a sample-barcoded 5' primer and a J-beta primer mix. Each TCR beta cDNA molecule received a unique molecular identifier from a template-switch 5' adaptor carrying 12 random nucleotides. Each sample yielded at least 2.5 million CDR3-containing paired-end reads. First-strand cDNA was synthesized from all RNA with the Mint cDNA synthesis kit, primed by a TRBC-specific oligonucleotide. All cDNA was treated with uracil-DNA glycosylase and then went through a first 18-cycle PCR with the universal primers M1SS and BC2_uni_R. Concerning the study's data processing: For normalization, 1 million high-quality reads were randomly selected from each sample, with every read carrying a distinct molecular identifier. Instead of being binned into consensus sequences, reads with shared molecular identifiers were discarded. MiTCR, run with a Q25 quality threshold and the strictest error-elimination algorithm, handled CDR3 identification, clonotype clustering and error correction. A nonparametric unseen species model with Euler transformation was used to estimate lower-bound total TCR beta diversity. TCRdb reprocessing: public reads trimmed at Q25 with fastp, clones called with MiXCR, in-frame beta chains kept. Each CDR3 protein gets just one entry, which takes the most common genes and DNA from the rows behind it. The V and J calls shown here were made by TCRdb, not taken from the authors' results. This sample comprises 600,000 or so distinct CDR3 sequences, roughly 30% of them detected only once. Around a sixth of the sample is taken by the ten largest.

This clonotype was seen repeatedly, ten times or more. There is no known antigen for this receptor. No much larger clone exists at a distance of one base, and base qualities are not known. The paper's findings and limits, for the study overall: Compared with the aged group, the long-lived group had more naive CD4+ T cells, fewer expanded clones and increased TCR diversity, a pattern suggesting age selection. Conclusive comparison of naive and antigen-experienced compartments was prevented by the profiling of bulk unsorted PBMCs. Observed TCR beta diversity per million T cells fell roughly linearly with age, and a significant reduction was already apparent by age roughly 40. Because donor CMV infection status was unknown, age-related changes in expanded clonotypes were potentially confounded. There was a strong correlation between observed TCR beta diversity and the percentage of naive T cells measured by flow cytometry. Total diversity estimates from one million sequenced T cells were considered lower bounds and underestimates.

Donors were 39 systemically healthy Caucasian individuals from Russia aged roughly 6 to 90 years. Approximately 9.3 milliliters of peripheral blood were collected from each donor into EDTA-treated Vacutainer tubes. Ficoll-Paque density-gradient centrifugation was used to isolate PBMCs, with at least 7 million per sample. Trizol reagent was used to extract total RNA from PBMCs, with at least 5 micrograms per sample. For every donor, an aliquot of PBMCs went through flow cytometry to measure the percentages of naive CD45RAhigh/CD27high T cells. Based on the germline V gene, the CDR1 and CDR2 sequences are SGHRS and YFSETQ. Inclusive of the bounding cysteine and phenylalanine, the CDR3 is 14 residues long. The DNA shown is the 42-base CDR3, in frame from base 1. V is pared back by 0 bases and J by 3 bases, with 9 bases lying between the germline termini.

This clonotype originated in an elderly woman in good health. The sample consisted of blood. This receptor chain uses TRBV5-1 and TRBJ1-2, with TRBD1 perhaps the D gene, on 5 matching bases. The CDR3: CASSLDGGDYGYTF. In nucleotide form, the sequence is TGCGCCAGCAGCTTGGACGGGGGAGACTATGGCTACACCTTC.